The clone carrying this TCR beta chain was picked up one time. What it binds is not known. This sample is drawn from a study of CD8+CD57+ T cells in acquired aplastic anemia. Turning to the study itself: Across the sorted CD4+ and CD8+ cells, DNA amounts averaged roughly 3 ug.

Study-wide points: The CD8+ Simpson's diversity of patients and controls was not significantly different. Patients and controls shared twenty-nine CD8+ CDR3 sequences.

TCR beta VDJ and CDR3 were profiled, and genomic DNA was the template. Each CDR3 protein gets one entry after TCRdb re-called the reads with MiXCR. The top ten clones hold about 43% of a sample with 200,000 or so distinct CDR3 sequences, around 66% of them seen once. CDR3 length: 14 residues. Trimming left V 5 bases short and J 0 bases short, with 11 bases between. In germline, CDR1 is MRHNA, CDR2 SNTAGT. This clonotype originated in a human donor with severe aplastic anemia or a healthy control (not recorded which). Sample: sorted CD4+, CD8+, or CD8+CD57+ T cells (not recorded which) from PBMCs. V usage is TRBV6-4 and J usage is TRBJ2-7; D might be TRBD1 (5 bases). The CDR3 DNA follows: TGTGCCAGCAGTTACGGCCAGGGCTCCTACGAGCAGTACTTC. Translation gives CASSYGQGSYEQYF.